A single sample gave rise to the 19 T cell receptor beta chains below, sequenced in a study of fetal regulatory T cell absence and autoimmunity (dated by TCRdb to the late 2010s). Libraries were built with the immunoSEQ multiplex PCR assay. The table was pulled from immuneACCESS by TCRdb, which kept in-frame rearrangements only. Such tables lose some clones; where checked, under half of the loss comes from unresolved V genes, and the rest has no known cause. Present in this sample are about 95,000 clones, about 78% of which were seen just once. Approximately 1.9% of the sample lies in the top ten. What was sequenced was pancreas tissue. The receptors originated from a male donor with IPEX syndrome.

The rearrangement joins TRBV19 to TRBJ2-7; maybe TRBD2 (6 bases). V was trimmed by 5 bases and J by 4 bases, leaving 12 bases between them. This CDR3 has 13 amino acids. From germline, CDR1 is LNHDA and CDR2 SQIVND (reference sequence). The CDR3 spells CASSPPSEYEQYF. The CDR3 region has the DNA TGTGCCAGTAGTCCCCCTAGCGAATACGAGCAGTACTTC.

In regard to this clone: The missing conserved phenylalanine or tryptophan at the end of this CDR3 makes a read error likely. V gene TRBV4-1 combines with J gene TRBJ1-6; weak D call: TRBD1 (6 bases). With 4 bases removed from V and 8 bases from J, the gap between germline ends came to 12 bases. Germline lookup yields CDR1 MGHRA and CDR2 YSYEKL. The CDR3 length is 14 residues. This CDR3 is CASSPYREDSPLHS. As DNA, the CDR3 is TGCGCCAGCAGCCCTTACAGGGAGGATTCACCCCTCCACTCT.

This clone was seen a few times. CDR3 residues: CASSLGSYEQYF. CDR3 coding DNA: TGTGCCAGCAGCTTAGGGTCCTACGAGCAGTACTTC. V usage is TRBV11-3 and J usage is TRBJ2-7, with D hard to call. This CDR3 contains 12 residues. Trimming pared 1 base from V and 1 base from J, leaving 2 bases between. Germline CDR1 SGHNT, CDR2 YENEEA.

V and J are TRBV7-2 and TRBJ2-7, with D possibly being TRBD1 (6 bases). V was pared by 2 bases and J by 2 bases, with 16 bases between. The V gene's germline CDR1 is SGHTA and CDR2 FQGNSA. The CDR3 is 16 amino acids. As DNA, the CDR3 is TGTGCCAGCAGCTTATTTCCCAGGGGTCGCGCCTACGAGCAGTACTTC. Residues: CASSLFPRGRAYEQYF.

J is TRBJ2-1 and V is TRBV5-6; D remains unclear. CDR1 and CDR2 from the germline V gene are SGHDT and YYEEEE. V lost 4 bases, J lost 6 bases, and 14 bases lay in between. CDR3 size: 14 residues. The CDR3 nucleotides read TGTGCCAGCAGCGGTTCGGACGGTTTCAATGAGCAGTTCTTC. This encodes CASSGSDGFNEQFF.

CDR3 nucleotide sequence: TGTGCCAGCAGCGGGACTAGCGGGAATGAGCAGTTCTTC. This codes for CASSGTSGNEQFF. The chain is built from TRBV13 and TRBJ2-1; 12 bases fit TRBD2. J gave up 7 bases and V 5 bases, and 0 bases lay outside the gene matches. In germline, CDR1 is PRHDT, CDR2 FYEKMQ (reference sequence). The CDR3 loop spans 13 amino acids.

This sequence joins TRBV6-1 and TRBJ2-1; 8 positions agree with TRBD2. CDR3 size: 13 residues. Germline CDR1 and CDR2: MNHNS and SASEGT. V was pared by 7 bases and J by 6 bases, with 5 bases of the junction left unmatched. CDR3 sequence reads: CASKPSGFNEQFF. CDR3 bases: TGTGCCAGCAAGCCTAGCGGGTTCAATGAGCAGTTCTTC.

This chain joins TRBV5-1 and TRBJ2-3; 12 bases line up with TRBD2. CDR3 length equals 18 residues. Per germline, CDR1 SGHRS and CDR2 YFSETQ. V trimming: 1 base; J trimming: 7 bases; junction bases outside the gene matches: 13. The CDR3 protein is CASSLPSGGVQGWNTQYF. The DNA of the CDR3 is TGCGCCAGCAGCTTGCCTAGCGGGGGGGTACAGGGATGGAATACGCAGTATTTT.

The rearrangement uses TRBV11-1 and TRBJ2-7, with a possible D match to TRBD2 (6 bases). The V and J ends lost 3 bases and 3 bases respectively, with 9 bases between them. The CDR3 is 13 amino acids. The germline gives CDR1 SGHAT, CDR2 FQDESV (reference sequence). CDR3 in amino acids: CASSFEAGYEQYF. The CDR3 DNA is TGTGCCAGCAGCTTCGAAGCGGGCTACGAGCAGTACTTC.

The V gene is TRBV18, the J gene TRBJ2-7, with 8 bases identical to TRBD2. V was clipped by 2 bases and J by 1 base; unmatched bases: 1. Germline CDR1 reads KGHSH; CDR2 reads LQKENI. This CDR3 contains 14 residues. CDR3 region: CASSPTSGSYEQYF. The CDR3, as DNA: TGTGCCAGCTCACCAACTAGCGGTTCCTACGAGCAGTACTTC. The full variable domain, rest sourced from reference TRBV18 and TRBJ2-7, is NAGVMQNPRHLVRRRGQEARLRCSPMKGHSHVYWYRQLPEEGLKFMVYLQKENIIDESGMPKERFSAEFPKEGPSILRIQQVVRGDSAAYFCASSPTSGSYEQYFGPGTRLTVT.

In this sample, this clone turned up a few times. V gene TRBV27 combines with J gene TRBJ2-2; 8 bases match TRBD2. Germline lookup yields CDR1 MNHEY and CDR2 SMNVEV (reference sequence). J gave up 0 bases and V 4 bases, and 4 bases lay outside the gene matches. The CDR3 is 16 amino acids. This chain's CDR3 is CASSSPGLANTGELFF. CDR3 in DNA: TGTGCCAGCAGTTCCCCGGGACTAGCGAACACCGGGGAGCTGTTTTTT.

The chain couples TRBV7-6 to TRBJ2-7, with a possible D match to TRBD2 (5 bases). CDR1 and CDR2 (germline): SGHVS, FNYEAQ. V dropped 8 bases and J dropped 5 bases, with 13 bases sitting between them. There are 12 residues in the CDR3. CDR3 nucleotides: TGTGCCAGCCCCGAGGGTTTCCACGAGCAGTACTTC. This codes for CASPEGFHEQYF.

V usage is TRBV7-9 and J usage is TRBJ1-2; 7 bases match TRBD1. CDR3 length: 18 residues. From germline, CDR1 is SEHNR and CDR2 FQNEAQ (reference sequence). V shed 1 base and J 3 bases; nucleotides not matched to a gene: 14. The CDR3 here is CASSLGLTGVSKDYGYTF. In DNA, the CDR3 is TGTGCCAGCAGCTTAGGGTTAACAGGGGTATCAAAGGACTATGGCTACACCTTC.

The chain is built from TRBV6-1 and TRBJ1-1; D not resolved. CDR3 length equals 11 residues. Germline V CDR1 and CDR2: MNHNS, SASEGT. V was trimmed by 5 bases and J by 7 bases, leaving 8 bases between them. The CDR3 spells CASSLGSEAFF. DNA for the CDR3: TGTGCCAGCAGTTTGGGAAGTGAAGCTTTCTTT.

This chain connects TRBV5-5 to TRBJ2-7; tentatively, D is TRBD2 (6 bases). V was clipped by 2 bases and J by 2 bases, with 14 bases between them. The CDR3 loop spans 15 amino acids. Germline CDR1 SGHKS, CDR2 YYEKEE (reference sequence). The CDR3: CASSFRLGVPYEQYF. The CDR3 DNA is TGTGCCAGCAGCTTCAGACTAGGCGTGCCCTACGAGCAGTACTTC. The whole variable domain, filled in from reference TRBV5-5 and TRBJ2-7, reads DAGVTQSPTHLIKTRGQQVTLRCSPISGHKSVSWYQQVLGQGPQFIFQYYEKEERGRGNFPDRFSARQFPNYSSELNVNALLLGDSALYLCASSFRLGVPYEQYFGPGTRLTVT.

J is TRBJ1-2 and V is TRBV18; D remains unclear. This CDR3 is 14 amino acids long. Germline V CDR1 and CDR2: KGHSH, LQKENI. Trimming pared 2 bases from V and 0 bases from J, leaving 7 bases between. The CDR3 spells CASSPSGTNYGYTF. The CDR3, as DNA: TGTGCCAGCTCACCATCCGGGACTAACTATGGCTACACCTTC.

The chain combines TRBV27 with TRBJ2-7; TRBD2 matches 10 bases. CDR1 and CDR2 (germline): MNHEY, SMNVEV (reference sequence). This CDR3 region has 14 residues. V lost 6 bases and J lost 5; bases outside the gene matches: 7. CDR3 coding DNA: TGTGCCAGCAGCTCCCCGGGACTAGCGAACGAGCAGTACTTC. Translated, it gives CASSSPGLANEQYF.

This chain joins TRBV9 and TRBJ2-2; 13 bases agree with TRBD2. CDR1 and CDR2 (germline): SGDLS, YYNGEE. V dropped 4 bases and J dropped 4; count of bases not matched to a gene: 1. This CDR3 spans 15 amino acids. CDR3 region: CASSWTSGSTGELFF. The CDR3 region has the DNA TGTGCCAGCAGCTGGACTAGCGGGAGCACCGGGGAGCTGTTTTTT.

This chain connects TRBV27 to TRBJ1-1; 7 bases agree with TRBD1. The CDR3 is 13 amino acids. Trimming took 6 bases from V and 0 from J; bases not matched to a gene: 1. In germline, CDR1 is MNHEY, CDR2 SMNVEV (reference sequence). For the CDR3, the DNA is TGTGCCAGCAGCACAGGGGTGAACACTGAAGCTTTCTTT. Amino acid sequence: CASSTGVNTEAFF.